Listed below are T cell receptor beta chains from one sample, sequenced in a study of HIV-infected patients and healthy controls. TCRdb analysed the 5' RACE reads with MiXCR anew, one entry per CDR3 protein. Here the sample spans 8,100 or so distinct CDR3 sequences, about 10% being singletons. Sample: blood, taken before antiretroviral therapy. All receptors come from an adult with HIV infection. The CDR3 runs from the conserved cysteine through the conserved F or W. The D gene is left open where the match is weak. The size entry gives once, few, many or a size class.

J | size | V | D | DNA | CDR3
TRBJ2-7 | many | TRBV6-1 | - | TGTGCCAGCAGGAAGGACAGCTCCTACGAGCAGTACTTC | CASRKDSSYEQYF
TRBJ1-1 | many | TRBV20-1 | - | TGCAGTGCCTGGACAGCGAACACTGAAGCTTTCTTT | CSAWTANTEAFF
TRBJ2-5 | many | TRBV7-6 | TRBD1 | TGTGCCAGCAGCTTAGCTCCCGGACAGGGGGCGGCCCAGTACTTC | CASSLAPGQGAAQYF
TRBJ2-1 | medium-sized | TRBV5-1 | - | TGCGCCAGCAGCTTGGTAGGGACTGACCCCTACAATGAGCAGTTCTTC | CASSLVGTDPYNEQFF
TRBJ2-1 | medium-sized | TRBV3-1 | - | TGTGCCAGCAGCCAATCCCAGGGATCTTATGATGAGCAGTTCTTC | CASSQSQGSYDEQFF
TRBJ2-3 | medium-sized | TRBV10-3 | - | TGTGCCATAACCCAAACTCCGGCGGGGAGCACAGATACGCAGTATTTT | CAITQTPAGSTDTQYF
TRBJ2-3 | medium-sized | TRBV7-2 | - | TGTGCCAGCAGCTTGGTAGGCACAAACACAGATACGCAGTATTTT | CASSLVGTNTDTQYF
TRBJ2-1 | medium-sized | TRBV7-9 | - | TGTGCCAGCAGCGGTCACAGGTCCTCCTACAATGAGCAGTTCTTC | CASSGHRSSYNEQFF
TRBJ2-3 | medium-sized | TRBV4-2 | TRBD2 | TGTGCCAGCAGCCAAGATCCGGGGGGGGGCACAGATACGCAGTATTTT | CASSQDPGGGTDTQYF
TRBJ2-7 | medium-sized | TRBV20-1 | TRBD1 | TGCAGTGCGTTAGACGGGGACAGGGGCGGCGAGCAGTACTTC | CSALDGDRGGEQYF
TRBJ2-3 | medium-sized | TRBV12-5 | - | TGTGCTAGTACAGGGTCTCCAGATACGCAGTATTTT | CASTGSPDTQYF